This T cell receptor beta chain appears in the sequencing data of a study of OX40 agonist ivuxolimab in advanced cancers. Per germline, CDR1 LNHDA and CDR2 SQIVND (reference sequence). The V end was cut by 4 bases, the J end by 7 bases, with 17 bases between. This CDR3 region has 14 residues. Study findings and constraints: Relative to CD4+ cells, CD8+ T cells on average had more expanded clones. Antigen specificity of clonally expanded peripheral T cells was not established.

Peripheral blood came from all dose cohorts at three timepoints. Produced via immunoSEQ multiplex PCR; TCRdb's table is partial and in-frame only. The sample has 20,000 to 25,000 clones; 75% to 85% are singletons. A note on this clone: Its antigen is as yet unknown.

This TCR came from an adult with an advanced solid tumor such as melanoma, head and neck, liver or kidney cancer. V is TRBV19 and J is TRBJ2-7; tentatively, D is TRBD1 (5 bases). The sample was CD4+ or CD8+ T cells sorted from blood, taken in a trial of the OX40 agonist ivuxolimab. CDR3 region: CASSTTGFRREQYF. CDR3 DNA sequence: TGTGCCAGTAGTACAACAGGTTTCCGGCGTGAGCAGTACTTC. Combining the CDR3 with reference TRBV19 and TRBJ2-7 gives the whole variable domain DGGITQSPKYLFRKEGQNVTLSCEQNLNHDAMYWYRQDPGQGLRLIYYSQIVNDFQKGDIAEGYSVSREKKESFPLTVTSAQKNPTAFYLCASSTTGFRREQYFGPGTRLTVT.